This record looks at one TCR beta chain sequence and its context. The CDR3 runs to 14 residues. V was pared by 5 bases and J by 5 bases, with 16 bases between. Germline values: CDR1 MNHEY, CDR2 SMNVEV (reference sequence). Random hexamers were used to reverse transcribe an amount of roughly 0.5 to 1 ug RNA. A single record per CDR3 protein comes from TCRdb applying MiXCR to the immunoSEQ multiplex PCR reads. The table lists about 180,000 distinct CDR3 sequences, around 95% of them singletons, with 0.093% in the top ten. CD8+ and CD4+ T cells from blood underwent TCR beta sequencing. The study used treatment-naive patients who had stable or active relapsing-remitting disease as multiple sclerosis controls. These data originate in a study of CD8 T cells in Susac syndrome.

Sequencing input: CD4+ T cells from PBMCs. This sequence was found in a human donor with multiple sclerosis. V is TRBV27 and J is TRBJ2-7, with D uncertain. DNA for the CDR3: TGTGCCAGCAGTCATCCGGGCTCCAAAAACGAGCAGTACTTC. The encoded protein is CASSHPGSKNEQYF.